The sequence of this T cell receptor beta chain was determined in a study of blood T cell repertoires in COVID-19. Clones were read by immunoSEQ multiplex PCR, and TCRdb kept only the in-frame ones, dropping some. This repertoire shows 300,000 to 350,000 clones, over 75% found once; its top ten account for about 5%. Per the germline V gene, CDR1 is MRHNA and CDR2 is SNTAGT. This CDR3 comprises 14 residues. V lost 6 bases, J lost 6 bases, and 7 bases stayed unmatched. Symptom resolution, clearance, or two negative PCRs marked the recovered donors of Cohort 3. This chain joins TRBV6-4 and TRBJ2-3, with 9 bases identical to TRBD2. The sample consisted of PBMCs or T cells enriched from blood (not recorded which). The sequence was obtained from a man aged 25 to 40 who had recovered from COVID-19. The DNA for the CDR3 is TGTGCCAGCAGGCGGGGGGGAACCGACGATACGCAGTATTTT. It is translated as CASRRGGTDDTQYF.